The rows below give T cell receptor beta chains drawn from one sample of a study of blood T cells in healthy people across ages. TCRdb itself ran the 5' RACE reads through MiXCR, one entry per CDR3 protein. The table includes 650,000 to 800,000 distinct CDR3 sequences, approximately 44% detected once. The source material was blood. These receptors were obtained from a man aged 55-75 years in good health. CDR3s include the opening cysteine and the closing phenylalanine or tryptophan. The D gene is left open where the match is weak. The size of a clone is reported for some rows only, either as once, few or many, or as a class for expanded clones.

TRBJ2-7	.	TRBV6-5	TRBD1	TGTGCCAGCAGGCATACAGGGGGCGCCTCCTACGAGCAGTACTTC	CASRHTGGASYEQYF
TRBJ2-7	.	TRBV6-6	TRBD2	TGTGCCAGCAGTTCCCCGCCGGGGGGCGAGCAGTACTTC	CASSSPPGGEQYF
TRBJ1-1	.	TRBV5-1	.	TGCGCCAGCAGCTTCGGGCCCGACAGCGTGAACACTGAAGCTTTCTTT	CASSFGPDSVNTEAFF
TRBJ1-1	few	TRBV20-1	TRBD1	TGCAGTGCTAGACGGGGGGGGGACAGGGGATGGAACACTGAAGCTTTCTTT	CSARRGGDRGWNTEAFF
TRBJ2-1	.	TRBV6-2/TRBV6-3	TRBD1	TGTGCCAGCAGTTACCCGGGACAGGGGGCCAATGAGCAGTTCTTC	CASSYPGQGANEQFF
TRBJ2-1	few	TRBV9	TRBD1	TGTGCCAGCAGAGAACCGGGACAGGGTACCAATGAGCAGTTCTTC	CASREPGQGTNEQFF
TRBJ2-7	many	TRBV5-1	TRBD2	TGCGCCAGCAGCCGTTCCTCTAGCGGGGGATCTTACGAGCAGTACTTC	CASSRSSSGGSYEQYF
TRBJ2-6	many	TRBV2	TRBD2	TGTGCCAGCATAGGGTCTAGCGGTGGGGCCAACGTCCTGACTTTC	CASIGSSGGANVLTF
TRBJ2-1	few	TRBV5-1	TRBD1	TGCGCCAGCCGACAGGGTGTTTCTCAGGAGGAGCAGTTCTTC	CASRQGVSQEEQFF
TRBJ2-4	few	TRBV7-2	.	TGTGCCAGCAGCTTAGGTAGCAGGGCAGCAAACATTCAGTACTTC	CASSLGSRAANIQYF
TRBJ2-7	few	TRBV5-1	.	TGCGCCAGCAGCTTGGACAGGCGAACCTACGAGCAGTACTTC	CASSLDRRTYEQYF
TRBJ2-5	.	TRBV20-1	TRBD1	TGCAGTGCTAGAGAATCTCAGACAGGGACGGGGACCCAGTACTTC	CSARESQTGTGTQYF
TRBJ1-5	.	TRBV20-1	TRBD1	TGCAGTGCGACCCAGCGACAGGGTTATCAGCCCCAGCATTTT	CSATQRQGYQPQHF
TRBJ2-5	.	TRBV6-2/TRBV6-3	.	TGTGCCAGCAGGACGGGGGGCTACAAGCAGTACTTC	CASRTGGYKQYF
TRBJ2-3	few	TRBV15	.	TGTGCCACCAGCAGAGAGACCACAGATACGCAGTATTTT	CATSRETTDTQYF
TRBJ2-7	.	TRBV7-2	.	TGTGCCAGCAGCTTTAGTGGGGGAGGCAAGGAGCAGTACTTC	CASSFSGGGKEQYF
TRBJ2-1	few	TRBV13	TRBD2	TGTGCCAGCAGCCCCCTCGCTAGGGGACTAACTAGCGGGCCAGATTACAATGAGCAGTTCTTC	CASSPLARGLTSGPDYNEQFF
TRBJ1-6	.	TRBV6-2/TRBV6-3	TRBD1	TGTGCCGGCAGCCAGACAGGGGACAACTCACCCCTCCACTTT	CAGSQTGDNSPLHF
TRBJ2-1	once	TRBV12-3/TRBV12-4	TRBD2	TGTGCCAGCAGTTTATCAAGCGGGGGGCCGTCCTACAATGAGCAGTTCTTC	CASSLSSGGPSYNEQFF
TRBJ1-1	.	TRBV6-1	.	TGTGCCAGCAGTGGGGCGTTGAACACTGAAGCTTTCTTT	CASSGALNTEAFF
TRBJ2-2	.	TRBV12-3/TRBV12-4	.	TGTGCCAGCAGTTTGCCCCCCCCCGGGTCCCGGGCTTACACCGGGGAGCTGTTTTTT	CASSLPPPGSRAYTGELFF
TRBJ1-1	.	TRBV7-2	.	TGTGCCAGCAGCGTAAATAGCAGGGCTGAAGCTTTCTTT	CASSVNSRAEAFF
TRBJ1-3	once	TRBV11-2	.	TGTGCCAGCAGCACCGGGAGAACCATATATTTT	CASSTGRTIYF
TRBJ1-6	.	TRBV7-2	.	TGTGCCAGCAGCTTGGAGGGGTACGCTAATTCACCCCTCCACTTT	CASSLEGYANSPLHF
TRBJ2-7	.	TRBV27	TRBD2	TGTGCCAGCAGACCTGGGACTAGCGGGGGGTACGAGCAGTACTTC	CASRPGTSGGYEQYF
TRBJ1-5	.	TRBV5-6	.	TGTGCCAGCAGCTTCAGGGCGAGACAGCAGCCCCAGCATTTT	CASSFRARQQPQHF